The source of this T cell receptor beta chain is a study of T cells in localized non-small cell lung cancer. Repertoires were generated with immunoSEQ multiplex PCR, while TCRdb's copy carries only in-frame clones and drops some. The sample has 70,000 to 80,000 clones, 88% seen once. With regard to this clone: The antigen is unknown.

Germline V lookup: CDR1 LNHDA, CDR2 SQIVND (reference sequence). CDR3 length: 13 residues. Trimming removed 3 bases at V and 5 bases at J, with 11 bases between. General study findings and limits: Elevated circulating T cell density in blood was associated with longer overall survival.

This receptor was taken from a woman aged 35 to 70 with stage I squamous cell lung carcinoma. The chain is built from TRBV19 and TRBJ2-7; possible D gene TRBD2, 5 bases. Sample: peripheral blood, taken before any cancer treatment. CDR3 coding DNA: TGTGCCAGTAGTATCCGGAGGCTGGACGAGCAGTACTTC. It specifies CASSIRRLDEQYF.